Sequencing of this T cell receptor (beta chain) was carried out in a study of type 1 regulatory T cells. Germline V gene lookup returns CDR1 ENHRY and CDR2 SYGVKD. The CDR3 loop spans 13 amino acids. Deletions cut 1 base from V and 9 bases from J, with 10 bases between. Using its own MiXCR run on the reads, TCRdb lists one record per CDR3 protein. Altogether some 89,000 distinct CDR3 sequences are present, around a third being singletons, with the ten largest covering less than 2.5%. The sample was CD4+ T cells, either the whole sample or a sorted fraction (not recorded which). The sequence derives from a human donor in good health. The gene calls are TRBV10-3 and TRBJ2-1, with D possibly TRBD1 on 6 matching bases. DNA for the CDR3: TGTGCCATCAGTGAGTGGGCAGGGGCTGAGCAGTTCTTC. Its translation is CAISEWAGAEQFF.